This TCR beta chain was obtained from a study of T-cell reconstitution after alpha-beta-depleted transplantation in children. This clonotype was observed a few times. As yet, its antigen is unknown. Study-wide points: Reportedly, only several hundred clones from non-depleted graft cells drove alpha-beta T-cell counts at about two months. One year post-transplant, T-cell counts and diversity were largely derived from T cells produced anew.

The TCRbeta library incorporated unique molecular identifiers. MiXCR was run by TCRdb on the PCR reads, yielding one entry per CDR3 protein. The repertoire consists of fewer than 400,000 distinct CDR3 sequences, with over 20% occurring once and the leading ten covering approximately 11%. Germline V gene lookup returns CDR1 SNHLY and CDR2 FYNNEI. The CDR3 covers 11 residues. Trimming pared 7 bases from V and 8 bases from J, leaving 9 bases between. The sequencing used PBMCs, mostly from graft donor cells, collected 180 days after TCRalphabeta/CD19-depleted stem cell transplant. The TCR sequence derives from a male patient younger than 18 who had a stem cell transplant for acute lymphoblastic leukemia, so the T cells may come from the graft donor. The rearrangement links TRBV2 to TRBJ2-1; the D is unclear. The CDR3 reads CASTLDDEQFF. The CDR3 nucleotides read TGTGCCAGCACCTTGGACGATGAGCAGTTCTTC.